One TCR beta chain is described in this entry. As yet, its antigen is unknown. Repertoires were generated with immunoSEQ multiplex PCR, while TCRdb's copy carries only in-frame clones and drops some. The table includes some 100,000 clones, about 88% detected once. The source of the sample is a study of OX40 agonist ivuxolimab in advanced cancers. Study-wide results and limits: Compared with CD4+, CD8+ T cells on average had more expanded clones.

This CDR3 has 18 residues. The V end was cut by 0 bases, the J end by 0 bases, with 16 bases between. Looked up from germline, CDR1 is LGHNA and CDR2 is YNFKEQ. Specimen: CD4+ or CD8+ T cells sorted from blood, collected in a trial of the OX40 agonist ivuxolimab. The receptor comes from an adult with an advanced solid tumor such as melanoma, head and neck, liver or kidney cancer. This chain links TRBV4-2 with TRBJ2-3; D is unclear. The CDR3 DNA is TGTGCCAGCAGCCAAGATCGTTTCAGCCAAGCTAGCACAGATACGCAGTATTTT. The encoded protein is CASSQDRFSQASTDTQYF.